This record covers a single T cell receptor beta chain. What it recognizes is unknown. Cultured CD4+ T cell DNA was sequenced using the Oncomine TCR Beta short-read assay. MiXCR was run by TCRdb on the PCR reads, yielding one entry per CDR3 protein. This sample has about 9,100 distinct CDR3 sequences, with approximately 60% found just once. The data stem from a study of vaccination and CD4 T cells after COVID-19. Treatment indicated: approximately nine-day PBMC culture with coronavirus spike peptide pools or control peptides (ViraFEST assay). Every positive PCR date fell between March and December 2020, earlier than the US Alpha, Beta and Delta variants. The germline V gene encodes CDR1 MNHNS and CDR2 SASEGT. V shed 6 bases and J shed 0 bases, with 12 bases lying between them. The CDR3 contains 15 residues.

This chain links TRBV6-1 with TRBJ2-1, with no clear D. This sequence was found in a human donor with COVID-19. Sequencing was performed on cultured CD4+ T cells from blood, taken after SARS-CoV-2 vaccination. CDR3 in DNA: TGTGCCAGCAGACCCGGGTCGGACTCCTACAATGAGCAGTTCTTC. Its protein is CASRPGSDSYNEQFF.